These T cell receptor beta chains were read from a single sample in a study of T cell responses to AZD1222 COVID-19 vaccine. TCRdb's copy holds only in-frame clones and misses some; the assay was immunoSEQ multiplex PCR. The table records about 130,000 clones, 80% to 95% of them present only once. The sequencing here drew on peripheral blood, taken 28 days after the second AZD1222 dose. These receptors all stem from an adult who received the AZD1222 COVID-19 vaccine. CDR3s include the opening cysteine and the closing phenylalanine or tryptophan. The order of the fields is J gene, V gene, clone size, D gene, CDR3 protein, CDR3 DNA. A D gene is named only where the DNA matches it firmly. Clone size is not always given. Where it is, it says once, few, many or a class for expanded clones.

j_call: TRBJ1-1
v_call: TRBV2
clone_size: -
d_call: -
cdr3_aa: CASSGFDTEAFF
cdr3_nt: TGTGCCAGCAGTGGATTCGACACTGAAGCTTTCTTT

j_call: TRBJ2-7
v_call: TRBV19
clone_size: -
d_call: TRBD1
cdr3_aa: CASSRRQGDRYEQYF
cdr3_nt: TGTGCCAGTAGTAGGAGGCAGGGGGATAGGTACGAGCAGTACTTC

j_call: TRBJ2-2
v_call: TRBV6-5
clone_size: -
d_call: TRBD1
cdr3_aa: CASNRDRYTGELFF
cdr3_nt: TGTGCCAGCAATAGGGACAGATACACCGGGGAGCTGTTTTTT

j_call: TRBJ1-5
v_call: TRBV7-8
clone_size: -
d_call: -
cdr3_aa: CASSLYEGSSQPQHF
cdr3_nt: TGTGCCAGCAGCTTATACGAGGGGTCGAGTCAGCCCCAGCATTTT

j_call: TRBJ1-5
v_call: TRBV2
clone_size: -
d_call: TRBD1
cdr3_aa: CASSDWTGGVQPQHF
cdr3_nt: TGTGCCAGCAGTGATTGGACAGGGGGCGTTCAGCCCCAGCATTTT

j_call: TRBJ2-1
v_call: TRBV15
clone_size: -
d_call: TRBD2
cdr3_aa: CATSRDRGLAGAFFHNEQFF
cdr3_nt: TGTGCCACCAGCAGAGACCGGGGGCTAGCGGGAGCTTTTTTCCACAATGAGCAGTTCTTC

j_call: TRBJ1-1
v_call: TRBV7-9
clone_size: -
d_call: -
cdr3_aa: CASSSPGGEAFF
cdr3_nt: TGTGCCAGCAGCTCCCCTGGGGGCGAAGCTTTCTTT

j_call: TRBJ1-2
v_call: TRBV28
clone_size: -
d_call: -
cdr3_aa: CASSFKYGYTF
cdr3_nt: TGTGCCAGCAGTTTTAAGTATGGCTACACCTTC

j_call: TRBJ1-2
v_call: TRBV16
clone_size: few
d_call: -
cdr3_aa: CASSLLQGNYGYTF
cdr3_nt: TGTGCCAGCAGCCTCCTGCAAGGGAACTATGGCTACACCTTC

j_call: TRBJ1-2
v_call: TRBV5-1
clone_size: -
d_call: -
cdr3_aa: CASSWGPRTGRSNYGYTF
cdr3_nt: TGCGCCAGCAGCTGGGGGCCCAGAACAGGGAGATCTAACTATGGCTACACCTTC

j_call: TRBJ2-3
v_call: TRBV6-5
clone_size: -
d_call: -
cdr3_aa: CASSPLGGGGDTQYF
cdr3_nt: TGTGCCAGCAGCCCCTTAGGGGGAGGGGGAGATACGCAGTATTTT

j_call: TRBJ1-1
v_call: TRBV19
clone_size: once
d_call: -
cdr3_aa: CASSHRVGDTEAFF
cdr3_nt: TGTGCCAGTAGCCATCGGGTAGGCGACACTGAAGCTTTCTTT

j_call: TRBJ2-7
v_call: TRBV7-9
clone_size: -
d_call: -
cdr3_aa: CASSLAGQTYEQYF
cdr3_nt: TGTGCCAGCAGCTTGGCGGGACAGACCTACGAGCAGTACTTC

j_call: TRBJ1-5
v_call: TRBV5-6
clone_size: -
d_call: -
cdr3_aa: CASSLSGGFNQPQHF
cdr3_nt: TGTGCCAGCAGCTTGTCGGGGGGCTTCAATCAGCCCCAGCATTTT

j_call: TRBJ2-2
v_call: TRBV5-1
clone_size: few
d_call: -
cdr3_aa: CASSLGMTTGELFF
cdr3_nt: TGCGCCAGCAGCTTGGGTATGACCACCGGGGAGCTGTTTTTT

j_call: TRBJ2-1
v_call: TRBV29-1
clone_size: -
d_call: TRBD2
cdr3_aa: CSVPGLAGDEQFF
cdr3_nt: TGCAGCGTTCCGGGACTAGCGGGCGATGAGCAGTTCTTC

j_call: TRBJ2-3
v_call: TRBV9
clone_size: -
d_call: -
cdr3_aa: CASSATVTDTQYF
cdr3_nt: TGTGCCAGCAGCGCGACTGTCACAGATACGCAGTATTTT

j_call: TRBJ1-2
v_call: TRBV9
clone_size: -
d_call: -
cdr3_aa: CASSTEPMGYGYTF
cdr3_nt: TGTGCCAGCAGCACTGAGCCTATGGGTTATGGCTACACCTTC

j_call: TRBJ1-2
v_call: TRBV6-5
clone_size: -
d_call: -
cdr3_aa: CASREGMLYGYTF
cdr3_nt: TGTGCCAGCAGAGAGGGTATGCTGTATGGCTACACCTTC

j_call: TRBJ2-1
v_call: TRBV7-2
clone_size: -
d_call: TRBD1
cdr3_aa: CASSSNRGRNEQFF
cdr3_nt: TGTGCCAGCAGCTCTAACAGGGGGCGGAATGAGCAGTTCTTC

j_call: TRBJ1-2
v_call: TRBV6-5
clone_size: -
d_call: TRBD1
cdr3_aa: CASSLQGRVGYGYTF
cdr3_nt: TGTGCCAGCAGTTTACAGGGGAGGGTCGGCTATGGCTACACCTTC

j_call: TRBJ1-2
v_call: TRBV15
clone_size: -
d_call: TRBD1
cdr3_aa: CATSRGGTAWEGYTF
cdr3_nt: TGTGCCACCAGCAGAGGGGGGACAGCGTGGGAGGGCTACACCTTC

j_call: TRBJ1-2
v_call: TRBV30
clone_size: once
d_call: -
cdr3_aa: CAWSNPPQFYGYTF
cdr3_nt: TGTGCCTGGAGTAACCCCCCACAATTCTATGGCTACACCTTC

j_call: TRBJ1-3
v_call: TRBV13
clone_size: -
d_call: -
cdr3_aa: CASSLYRSSGNTIYF
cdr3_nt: TGTGCCAGCAGCTTATACCGGAGCTCTGGAAACACCATATATTTT

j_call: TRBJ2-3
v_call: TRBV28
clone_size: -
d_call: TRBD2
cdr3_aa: CASSLIPAGGPGNTDTQYF
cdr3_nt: TGTGCCAGCAGTTTAATTCCAGCGGGAGGGCCAGGTAACACAGATACGCAGTATTTT

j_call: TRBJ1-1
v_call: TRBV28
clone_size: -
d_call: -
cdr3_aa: CASSSGPGYTEAFF
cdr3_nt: TGTGCCAGCAGCTCGGGACCGGGGTACACTGAAGCTTTCTTT

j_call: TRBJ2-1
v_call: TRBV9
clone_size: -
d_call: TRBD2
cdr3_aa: CASSVGLAGVDEQFF
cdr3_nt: TGTGCCAGCAGCGTCGGACTAGCGGGAGTAGATGAGCAGTTCTTC

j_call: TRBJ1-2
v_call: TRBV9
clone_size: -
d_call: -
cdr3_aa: CASSQTPGTDGYTF
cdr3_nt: TGTGCCAGCAGCCAAACCCCCGGGACGGATGGCTACACCTTC

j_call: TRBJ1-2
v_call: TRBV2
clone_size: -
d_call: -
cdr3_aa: CASSVHYGYTF
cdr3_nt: TGTGCCAGCAGTGTACACTATGGCTACACCTTC

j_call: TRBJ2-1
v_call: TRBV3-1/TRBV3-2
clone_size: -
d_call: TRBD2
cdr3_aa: CASSRAGVRSYNEQFF
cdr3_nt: TGTGCCAGCAGCCGAGCGGGAGTACGGTCCTACAATGAGCAGTTCTTC

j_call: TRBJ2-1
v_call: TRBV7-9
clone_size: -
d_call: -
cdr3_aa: CASSLLPTGTYNEQFF
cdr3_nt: TGTGCCAGCAGCTTGCTGCCCACAGGGACGTACAATGAGCAGTTCTTC

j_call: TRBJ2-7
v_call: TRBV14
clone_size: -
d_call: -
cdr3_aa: CASSQMAEGAGEQYF
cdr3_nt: TGTGCCAGCAGCCAGATGGCGGAGGGGGCGGGTGAGCAGTACTTC

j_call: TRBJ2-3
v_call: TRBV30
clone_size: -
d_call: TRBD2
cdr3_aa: CAWSAGLAGVTDTQYF
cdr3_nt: TGTGCCTGGAGCGCCGGACTAGCGGGGGTCACAGATACGCAGTATTTT

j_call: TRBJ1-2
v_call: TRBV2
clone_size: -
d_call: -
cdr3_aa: CASSLDLNYGYTF
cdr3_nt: TGTGCCAGCAGTTTGGACCTTAACTATGGCTACACCTTC

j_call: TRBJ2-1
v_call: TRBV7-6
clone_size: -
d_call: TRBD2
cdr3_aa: CASSLGGGRALDEQFF
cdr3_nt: TGTGCCAGCAGCTTAGGGGGCGGGAGGGCCTTGGATGAGCAGTTCTTC

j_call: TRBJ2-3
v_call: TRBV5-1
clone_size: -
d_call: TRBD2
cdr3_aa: CASSLVPSGGTDTQYF
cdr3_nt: TGCGCCAGCAGCTTGGTACCTAGCGGGGGCACAGATACGCAGTATTTT

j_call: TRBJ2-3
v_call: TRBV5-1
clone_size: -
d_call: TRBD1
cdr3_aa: CASSFIRTGGVGDTQYF
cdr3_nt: TGCGCCAGCAGCTTTATCCGGACAGGGGGCGTTGGAGATACGCAGTATTTT

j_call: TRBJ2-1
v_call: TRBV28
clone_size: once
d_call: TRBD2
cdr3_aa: CASRGGTSGKGEQFF
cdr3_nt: TGTGCCAGCAGGGGGGGGACTAGCGGGAAGGGTGAGCAGTTCTTC

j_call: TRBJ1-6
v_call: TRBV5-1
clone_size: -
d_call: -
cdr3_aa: CASSPGTLGGSPLHF
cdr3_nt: TGCGCCAGCAGCCCAGGGACTCTCGGGGGTTCACCCCTCCACTTT

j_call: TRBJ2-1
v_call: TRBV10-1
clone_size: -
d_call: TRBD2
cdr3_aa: CASSDGSGVEDEQFF
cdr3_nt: TGCGCCAGCAGTGATGGTAGCGGGGTGGAGGATGAGCAGTTCTTC

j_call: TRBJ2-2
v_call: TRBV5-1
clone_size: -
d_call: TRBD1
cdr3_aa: CASSSTGQGNTGELFF
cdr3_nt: TGCGCCAGCAGCTCTACTGGACAGGGTAACACCGGGGAGCTGTTTTTT

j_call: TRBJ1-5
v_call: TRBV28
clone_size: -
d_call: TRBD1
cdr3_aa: CASLLQGSGDQPQHF
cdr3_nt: TGTGCCAGCCTACTACAGGGGTCTGGGGATCAGCCCCAGCATTTT

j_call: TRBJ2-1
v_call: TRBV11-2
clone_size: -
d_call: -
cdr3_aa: CASSLNRDSRDDEQFF
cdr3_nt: TGTGCCAGCAGCTTAAATCGGGACTCGAGGGACGATGAGCAGTTCTTC

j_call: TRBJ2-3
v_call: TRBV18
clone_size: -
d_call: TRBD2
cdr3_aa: CASSTGLAGPDTQYF
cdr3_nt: TGTGCCAGCTCAACGGGACTAGCAGGCCCAGATACGCAGTATTTT

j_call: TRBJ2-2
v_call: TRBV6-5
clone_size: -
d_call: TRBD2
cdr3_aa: CASSYSGRATGELFF
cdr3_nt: TGTGCCAGCAGTTACAGCGGGAGGGCTACCGGGGAGCTGTTTTTT

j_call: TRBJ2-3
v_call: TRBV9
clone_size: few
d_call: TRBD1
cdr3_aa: CASSAWTGGSDTQYF
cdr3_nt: TGTGCCAGCAGCGCCTGGACAGGGGGATCAGATACGCAGTATTTT

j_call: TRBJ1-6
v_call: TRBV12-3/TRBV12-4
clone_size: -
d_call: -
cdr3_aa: CASSLGGDSPLHF
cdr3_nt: TGTGCCAGCAGTTTGGGGGGCGATTCACCCCTCCACTTT

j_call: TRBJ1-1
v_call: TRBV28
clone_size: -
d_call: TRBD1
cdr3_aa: CASSGTDRGNTEAFF
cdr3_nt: TGTGCCAGCAGTGGGACGGACAGGGGAAACACTGAAGCTTTCTTT

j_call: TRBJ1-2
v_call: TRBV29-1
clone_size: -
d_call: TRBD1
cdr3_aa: CSVWTGKGYTF
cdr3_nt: TGCAGCGTCTGGACAGGGAAAGGCTACACCTTC

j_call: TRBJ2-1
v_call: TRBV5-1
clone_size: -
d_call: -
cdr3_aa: CASSFNGNEQFF
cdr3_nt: TGCGCCAGCAGCTTCAACGGCAATGAGCAGTTCTTC

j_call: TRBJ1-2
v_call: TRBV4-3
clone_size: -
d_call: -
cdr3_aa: CASSPNLLGGYGYTF
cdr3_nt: TGCGCCAGCAGCCCCAACCTGCTGGGAGGGTATGGCTACACCTTC

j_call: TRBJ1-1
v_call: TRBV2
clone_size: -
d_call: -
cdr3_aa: CASSRTFNTEAFF
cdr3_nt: TGTGCCAGCAGTCGGACATTTAACACTGAAGCTTTCTTT

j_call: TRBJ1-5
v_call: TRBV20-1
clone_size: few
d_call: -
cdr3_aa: CSASKGTNSNQPQHF
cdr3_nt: TGCAGTGCTAGTAAGGGGACTAATAGCAATCAGCCCCAGCATTTT